This section outlines one T cell receptor (beta chain) sequence together with its context. The sample belongs to a study of technical replicates of blood from a few donors. This table comes from immunoSEQ multiplex PCR, and its TCRdb copy is limited to in-frame clones, with some not included. This sample has tens of thousands of clones; 90% to 95% occur once, and the top ten carry less than 0.25%. The origin of this receptor is a human donor in good health. The source material was T cells isolated from PBMCs.

The CDR3 region is CASSFPTYGKLFF. The CDR3 DNA sequence: TGTGCCAGCAGTTTCCCCACATATGGAAAACTGTTTTTT. V is TRBV28 and J is TRBJ1-4, with D unclear. Trimming left V 3 bases short and J 10 bases short, with 12 bases between. Germline V gene lookup returns CDR1 MDHEN and CDR2 SYDVKM. The length of the CDR3 is 13 residues. The variable domain in full, with the rest retrieved from reference TRBV28 and TRBJ1-4, is DVKVTQSSRYLVKRTGEKVFLECVQDMDHENMFWYRQDPGLGLRLIYFSYDVKMKEKGDIPEGYSVSREKKERFSLILESASTNQTSMYLCASSFPTYGKLFFGSGTQLSVL.